The text below deals with one T cell receptor beta chain. At least 7 million PBMCs were isolated per sample. Extraction yielded at least 6 micrograms of total RNA per sample. This record comes from a study of blood T cells in healthy people across ages. This CDR3 spans 13 amino acids. V trimming: 9 bases; J trimming: 5 bases; junction bases outside the gene matches: 6. Germline assignment: CDR1 MNHNS and CDR2 SASEGT. The authors ran a second PCR of about 6 to 11 cycles using a sample-barcoded 5' primer and a J-beta primer mix. Carrying 12 random nucleotides, a template-switch adaptor labeled each individual cDNA molecule. TCRdb reprocessed the 5' RACE reads with MiXCR, giving one entry per CDR3 protein. Here the sample spans 710,000 or so distinct CDR3 sequences, about a third being singletons.

This chain links TRBV6-1 with TRBJ2-3; TRBD1 aligns across 9 bases. This clonotype was sampled from an elderly woman in good health. The sequenced sample consisted of blood. This CDR3 is CASEDRGIDTQYF. The CDR3 nucleotides are TGTGCCAGTGAGGACAGGGGCATAGATACGCAGTATTTT.